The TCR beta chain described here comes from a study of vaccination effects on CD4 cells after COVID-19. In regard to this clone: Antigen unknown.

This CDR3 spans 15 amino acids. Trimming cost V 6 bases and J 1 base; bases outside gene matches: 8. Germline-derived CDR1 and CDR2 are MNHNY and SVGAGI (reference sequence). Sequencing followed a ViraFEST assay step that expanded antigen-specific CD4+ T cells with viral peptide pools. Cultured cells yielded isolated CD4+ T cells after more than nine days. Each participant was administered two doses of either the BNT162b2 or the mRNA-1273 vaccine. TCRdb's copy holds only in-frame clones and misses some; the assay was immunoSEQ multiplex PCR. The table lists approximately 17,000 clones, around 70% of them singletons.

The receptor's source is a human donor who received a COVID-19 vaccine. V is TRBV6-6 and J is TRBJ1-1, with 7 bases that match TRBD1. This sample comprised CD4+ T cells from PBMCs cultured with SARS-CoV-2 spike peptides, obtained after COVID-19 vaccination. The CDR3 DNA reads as TGTGCCAGCAGATCCGGGGACAGCAAGAACACTGAAGCTTTCTTT. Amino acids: CASRSGDSKNTEAFF.